These T cell receptor beta chains were read from a single sample in a study of cytotoxic CD8 clonotypes in ibrutinib-treated CLL. Repertoires were generated with immunoSEQ multiplex PCR, while TCRdb's copy carries only in-frame clones and drops some. Among 200,000 to 250,000 clones listed, nearly 80% were seen once. This material consisted of PBMCs, taken after 12 months of ibrutinib treatment. These receptors were taken from a human donor with chronic lymphocytic leukemia. Each CDR3 is given with its conserved first and last residue. Each record gives: CDR3 DNA, CDR3 protein, V gene, D gene, clone size, CDR3 length, J gene. D genes are given only for firm matches. Clone size appears in some rows only: once, few, many, or a class for an expanded clone.

CDR3 DNA: TGTGCCAGCAGTCCGGTACGCCCGGCTGAAGCTTTCTTT; CDR3 protein: CASSPVRPAEAFF; V gene: TRBV5-6; D gene: -; clone size: -; CDR3 length: 13; J gene: TRBJ1-1
CDR3 DNA: TGCGCCAGCAGCTCGTCTCCTAGCTCCTACAATGAGCAGTTCTTC; CDR3 protein: CASSSSPSSYNEQFF; V gene: TRBV5-1; D gene: -; clone size: -; CDR3 length: 15; J gene: TRBJ2-1
CDR3 DNA: TGTGCCAGCAGCCTAGGGACAGGGAAGATTAACTATGGCTACACCTTC; CDR3 protein: CASSLGTGKINYGYTF; V gene: TRBV7-8; D gene: TRBD1; clone size: -; CDR3 length: 16; J gene: TRBJ1-2
CDR3 DNA: TGTGCCAGCTCAGCGACAGGGGGCGACTCTGGGCCCCAGCATTTT; CDR3 protein: CASSATGGDSGPQHF; V gene: TRBV6-1; D gene: TRBD1; clone size: -; CDR3 length: 15; J gene: TRBJ1-5
CDR3 DNA: TGTGCCAGCAGCTTAATAGGGAGAGGGACCGGGGAGCTGTTTTTT; CDR3 protein: CASSLIGRGTGELFF; V gene: TRBV7-9; D gene: -; clone size: -; CDR3 length: 15; J gene: TRBJ2-2
CDR3 DNA: TGTGCCAGTAGTCCTGAGGGGGCCACCTACAATGAGCAGTTCTTC; CDR3 protein: CASSPEGATYNEQFF; V gene: TRBV19; D gene: TRBD1; clone size: once; CDR3 length: 15; J gene: TRBJ2-1
CDR3 DNA: TGCGCCAGCAGCTTGGGTCAGGGGGGTCAGCCCCAGCATTTT; CDR3 protein: CASSLGQGGQPQHF; V gene: TRBV5-1; D gene: TRBD1; clone size: -; CDR3 length: 14; J gene: TRBJ1-5
CDR3 DNA: TGTGCCTGGAGTTATGGGGGGCTTAGCAATCAGCCCCAGCATTTT; CDR3 protein: CAWSYGGLSNQPQHF; V gene: TRBV30; D gene: -; clone size: few; CDR3 length: 15; J gene: TRBJ1-5
CDR3 DNA: TGTGCCAGCAGCGACCGTCGGGACGACGAGCAGTACTTC; CDR3 protein: CASSDRRDDEQYF; V gene: TRBV25-1; D gene: -; clone size: many; CDR3 length: 13; J gene: TRBJ2-7
CDR3 DNA: TGTGCCAGCAGTGGGGCTCGGGGAGTAGGGGAGACCCAGTACTTC; CDR3 protein: CASSGARGVGETQYF; V gene: TRBV2; D gene: -; clone size: -; CDR3 length: 15; J gene: TRBJ2-5
CDR3 DNA: TGTGCCATCAGCGAGAGGGTAGCGGGAGATTACGAGCAGTACTTC; CDR3 protein: CAISERVAGDYEQYF; V gene: TRBV10-3; D gene: TRBD2; clone size: -; CDR3 length: 15; J gene: TRBJ2-7
CDR3 DNA: TGTGCCAGCTCACCAGGGGGGGACTATGGCTACACCTTC; CDR3 protein: CASSPGGDYGYTF; V gene: TRBV18; D gene: -; clone size: -; CDR3 length: 13; J gene: TRBJ1-2
CDR3 DNA: TGTGCCAGCAGTGGCAGGGGTTACAATCAGCCCCAGCATTTT; CDR3 protein: CASSGRGYNQPQHF; V gene: TRBV6-5; D gene: -; clone size: -; CDR3 length: 14; J gene: TRBJ1-5
CDR3 DNA: TGTGCCAGCAGCTCCGGGACAGCCTATGGCTACACCTTC; CDR3 protein: CASSSGTAYGYTF; V gene: TRBV11-2; D gene: TRBD1; clone size: -; CDR3 length: 13; J gene: TRBJ1-2
CDR3 DNA: TGTGCCAGCAGTGACCCAGGGGAACTGTACGAGCAGTACTTC; CDR3 protein: CASSDPGELYEQYF; V gene: TRBV6-1; D gene: -; clone size: -; CDR3 length: 14; J gene: TRBJ2-7
CDR3 DNA: TGTGCCTGGAGTGTTGTTGAGGGGATTGCAACTAATGAAAAACTGTTTTTT; CDR3 protein: CAWSVVEGIATNEKLFF; V gene: TRBV30; D gene: -; clone size: few; CDR3 length: 17; J gene: TRBJ1-4
CDR3 DNA: TGTGCCAGCTCTGGGACTCGGGGCTACGAGCAGTACTTC; CDR3 protein: CASSGTRGYEQYF; V gene: TRBV18; D gene: -; clone size: -; CDR3 length: 13; J gene: TRBJ2-7
CDR3 DNA: TGTGCCTCGGGGGGAACCTACGAGCAGTACTTC; CDR3 protein: CASGGTYEQYF; V gene: TRBV30; D gene: TRBD2; clone size: many; CDR3 length: 11; J gene: TRBJ2-7
CDR3 DNA: TGTGCCAGCAGCCGACAGGAAAATTATAATTCACCCCTCCACTTT; CDR3 protein: CASSRQENYNSPLHF; V gene: TRBV2; D gene: -; clone size: -; CDR3 length: 15; J gene: TRBJ1-6
CDR3 DNA: TGTGCCAGCAGCCGGGGAAGAGGCTACACCTTC; CDR3 protein: CASSRGRGYTF; V gene: TRBV13; D gene: -; clone size: -; CDR3 length: 11; J gene: TRBJ1-2
CDR3 DNA: TGTGCCAGCAGCCTGGGACTAGTGGTTGAGACCCAGTACTTC; CDR3 protein: CASSLGLVVETQYF; V gene: TRBV11-2; D gene: TRBD2; clone size: -; CDR3 length: 14; J gene: TRBJ2-5
CDR3 DNA: TGCAGCGTTAGCCTCAGGGGGGGGACCCAGTACTTC; CDR3 protein: CSVSLRGGTQYF; V gene: TRBV29-1; D gene: -; clone size: -; CDR3 length: 12; J gene: TRBJ2-5